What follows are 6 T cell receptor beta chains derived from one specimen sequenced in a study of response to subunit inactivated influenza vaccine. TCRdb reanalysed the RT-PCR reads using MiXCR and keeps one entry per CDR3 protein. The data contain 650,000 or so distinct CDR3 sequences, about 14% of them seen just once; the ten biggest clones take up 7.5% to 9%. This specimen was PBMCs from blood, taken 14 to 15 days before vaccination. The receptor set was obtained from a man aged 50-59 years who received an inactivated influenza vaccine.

The CDR3 region has the DNA TGCGCCAGCAGCTTAACGGGGGCACAGGGTTCACCCCTCCACTTT. It specifies CASSLTGAQGSPLHF. The chain carries TRBV5-1 and TRBJ1-6, with a possible D match to TRBD1 (6 bases). V was cut by 2 bases and J by 9 bases, with 15 bases left in between. Germline-derived CDR1 and CDR2 are SGHRS and YFSETQ. There are 15 residues in the CDR3.

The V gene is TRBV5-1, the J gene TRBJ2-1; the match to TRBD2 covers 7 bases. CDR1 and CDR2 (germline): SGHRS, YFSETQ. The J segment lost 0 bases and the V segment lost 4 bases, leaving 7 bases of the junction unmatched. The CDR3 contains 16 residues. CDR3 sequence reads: CASSRREVSSYNEQFF. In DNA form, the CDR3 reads TGCGCCAGCAGCCGCCGGGAGGTGAGCTCCTACAATGAGCAGTTCTTC.

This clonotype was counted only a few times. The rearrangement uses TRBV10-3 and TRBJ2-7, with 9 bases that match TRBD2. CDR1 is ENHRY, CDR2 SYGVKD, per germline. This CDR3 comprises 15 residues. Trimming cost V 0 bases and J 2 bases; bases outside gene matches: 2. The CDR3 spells CAISESGLAAYEQYF. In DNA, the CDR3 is TGTGCCATCAGTGAGTCGGGACTAGCAGCCTACGAGCAGTACTTC.

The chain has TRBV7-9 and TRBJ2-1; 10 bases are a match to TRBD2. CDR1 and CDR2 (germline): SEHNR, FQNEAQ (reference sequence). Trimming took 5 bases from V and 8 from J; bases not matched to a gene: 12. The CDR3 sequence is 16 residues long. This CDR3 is CASSPLSGRAFYEQFF. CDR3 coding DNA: TGTGCCAGCAGCCCCCTGAGCGGGAGGGCCTTCTATGAGCAGTTCTTC.

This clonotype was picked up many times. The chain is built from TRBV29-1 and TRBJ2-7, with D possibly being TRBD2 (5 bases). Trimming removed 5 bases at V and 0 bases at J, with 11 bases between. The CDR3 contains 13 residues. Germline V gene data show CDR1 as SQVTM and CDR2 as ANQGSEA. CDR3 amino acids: CSVRDGHSYEQYF. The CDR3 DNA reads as TGCAGCGTTCGGGATGGTCACTCCTACGAGCAGTACTTC.

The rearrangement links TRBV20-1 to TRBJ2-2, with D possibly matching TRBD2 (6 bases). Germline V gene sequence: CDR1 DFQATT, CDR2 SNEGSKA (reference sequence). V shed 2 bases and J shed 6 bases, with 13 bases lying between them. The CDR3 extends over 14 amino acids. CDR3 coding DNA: TGCAGTGCTAGACGGGGGAGATCAGCCGGGGAGCTGTTTTTT. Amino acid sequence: CSARRGRSAGELFF.